The rows below give T cell receptor beta chains drawn from one sample of a study of blood T cell repertoires in COVID-19. Using immunoSEQ multiplex PCR, the repertoire was profiled, and TCRdb retains in-frame clones only, with some absent. The repertoire holds about 250,000 clones, about 80% seen once, with around 4% in the top ten. Sequencing input: peripheral blood. These receptors were collected from a man between 45 and 60 years old with active or convalescent COVID-19. CDR3s leave out the opening cysteine and the closing phenylalanine or tryptophan.

V gene,J gene,CDR3 protein
TRBV27,TRBJ2-5,ASSSGPEGTQY
TRBV7-3,TRBJ2-1,ASTFSGGATEQF
TRBV27,TRBJ2-3,ASSLLAGGLDTQY
TRBV19,TRBJ2-1,ATSMTRGGSNEQF
TRBV27,TRBJ2-2,ASSLASIANTGELF
TRBV5-1,TRBJ2-3,ASSLVLAGGDTQY
TRBV9,TRBJ1-6,ASSRSGPLH
TRBV28,TRBJ2-5,ASTRGWQETQY
TRBV5-5,TRBJ1-1,ASSSSGRDGPEAF
TRBV20-1,TRBJ2-7,SASLRRGSYEQY
TRBV6-5,TRBJ2-7,ASSERQGEWDEQY
TRBV6-4,TRBJ1-3,ASGRGLSGNTIY
TRBV7-2,TRBJ1-1,ASSLVLSAEAF
TRBV19,TRBJ1-2,AIWTKNYGYT
TRBV5-1,TRBJ1-3,ASSLSDSSGNTIY
TRBV18,TRBJ1-2,ASSPSGTAYGYT
TRBV6-5,TRBJ2-5,ASSVGATNQETQY
TRBV19,TRBJ2-2,ASSIGSLAGGLGTGELF
TRBV9,TRBJ2-3,ASSVDARGIGNTQY
TRBV30,TRBJ2-7,AWDRGSSYEQY
TRBV27,TRBJ2-2,ASPRDTTPSNTGELF
TRBV5-1,TRBJ1-2,ASSLEGGNYGYT
TRBV18,TRBJ1-1,ASSLRGITEAF
TRBV25-1,TRBJ1-2,ASSEPGQGLGGGYT
TRBV30,TRBJ1-4,AWSVQWEKLF
TRBV7-2,TRBJ1-4,ASSARTGYQKLF
TRBV9,TRBJ2-2,ASSVGLTGELF
TRBV9,TRBJ2-3,ASSASYGTDTQY
TRBV5-8,TRBJ2-5,ASSPSGGQETQY
TRBV6-1,TRBJ2-7,ASSEGQGALGYEQY
TRBV4-1,TRBJ2-2,ASSLRETGELF
TRBV21-1,TRBJ1-3,ASNLGHLSGNTIY
TRBV7-9,TRBJ2-2,ASSSDRPGELF
TRBV6-2/TRBV6-3,TRBJ2-7,ASSFEGYEQY
TRBV7-6,TRBJ1-3,ASSLQQGSGNTIY
TRBV20-1,TRBJ2-1,SAGTFNEQF
TRBV9,TRBJ2-3,ASSARRTSDRTDTQY
TRBV18,TRBJ2-1,ASSRGQVWEQF
TRBV12-3/TRBV12-4,TRBJ1-2,ASSLNRVEGYT
TRBV5-1,TRBJ2-2,ASSRHSQGAPGELF
TRBV7-2,TRBJ2-2,ASSLPGNTGELF
TRBV6-2/TRBV6-3,TRBJ1-5,ASSFPGQGLNSNQPQH
TRBV29-1,TRBJ1-2,SVGQGANYGYT
TRBV5-1,TRBJ1-1,ASSLDGRSNTEAF
TRBV2,TRBJ2-3,ASSVLAVDTQY
TRBV27,TRBJ1-1,ASSLTGNTEAF
TRBV2,TRBJ1-2,ASRGGQDYGYT
TRBV5-1,TRBJ2-2,ASSLEGWSDTGELF
TRBV6-5,TRBJ2-7,ASSAGQPSSYEQY
TRBV5-4,TRBJ2-1,ASSLKLAGGVDEQF